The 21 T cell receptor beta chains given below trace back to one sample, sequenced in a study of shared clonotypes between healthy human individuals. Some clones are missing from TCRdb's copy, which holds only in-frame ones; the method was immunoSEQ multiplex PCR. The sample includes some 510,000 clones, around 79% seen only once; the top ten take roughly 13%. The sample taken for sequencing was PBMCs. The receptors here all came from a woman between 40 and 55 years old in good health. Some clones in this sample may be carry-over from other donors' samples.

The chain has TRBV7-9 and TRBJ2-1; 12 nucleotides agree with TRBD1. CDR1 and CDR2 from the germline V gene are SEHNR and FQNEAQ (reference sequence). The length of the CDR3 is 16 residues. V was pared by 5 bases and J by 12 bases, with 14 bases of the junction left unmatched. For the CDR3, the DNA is TGTGCCAGCAGCCCTACCTTCCGGGACAGGGGGCCCTGGCAGTTCTTC. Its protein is CASSPTFRDRGPWQFF.

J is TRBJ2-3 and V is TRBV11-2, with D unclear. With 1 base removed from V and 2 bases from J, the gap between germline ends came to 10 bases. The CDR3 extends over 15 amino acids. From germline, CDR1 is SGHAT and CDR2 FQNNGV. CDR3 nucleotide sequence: TGTGCCAGCAGCTTAGTGGCCGGAGACACAGATACGCAGTATTTT. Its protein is CASSLVAGDTDTQYF.

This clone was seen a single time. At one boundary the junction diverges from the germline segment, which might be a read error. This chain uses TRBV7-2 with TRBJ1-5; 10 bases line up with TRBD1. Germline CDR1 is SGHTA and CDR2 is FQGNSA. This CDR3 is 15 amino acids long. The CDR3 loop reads CASNLAGTGVQPQHF. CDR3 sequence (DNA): TGTGCCAGCAACTTAGCCGGGACAGGGGTTCAGCCCCAGCATTTT.

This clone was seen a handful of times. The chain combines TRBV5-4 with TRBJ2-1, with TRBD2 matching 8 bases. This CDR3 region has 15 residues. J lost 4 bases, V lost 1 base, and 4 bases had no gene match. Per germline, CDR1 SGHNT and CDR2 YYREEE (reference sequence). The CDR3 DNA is TGTGCCAGCAGCTTGCCTAGCGGGTTATACAATGAGCAGTTCTTC. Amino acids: CASSLPSGLYNEQFF.

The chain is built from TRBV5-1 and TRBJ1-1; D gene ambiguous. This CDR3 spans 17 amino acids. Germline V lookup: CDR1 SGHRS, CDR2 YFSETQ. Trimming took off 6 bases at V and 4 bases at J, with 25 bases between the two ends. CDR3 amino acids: CASTFLPSTGSGTEAFF. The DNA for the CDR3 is TGCGCCAGCACCTTCCTCCCCTCCACGGGGTCCGGCACTGAAGCTTTCTTT.

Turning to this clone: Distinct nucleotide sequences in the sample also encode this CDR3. CDR3 loop: CASSLLAGAYNEQFF. The CDR3 coding sequence is TGTGCCAGCAGCCTTTTAGCGGGGGCCTACAATGAGCAGTTCTTC. The chain recombines TRBV11-3 with TRBJ2-1; TRBD2 matches at 9 bases. The germline V gene encodes CDR1 SGHNT and CDR2 YENEEA. After removal of 5 bases from V and 2 bases from J, the junction contained 4 bases not matched to a gene. CDR3 size: 15 residues.

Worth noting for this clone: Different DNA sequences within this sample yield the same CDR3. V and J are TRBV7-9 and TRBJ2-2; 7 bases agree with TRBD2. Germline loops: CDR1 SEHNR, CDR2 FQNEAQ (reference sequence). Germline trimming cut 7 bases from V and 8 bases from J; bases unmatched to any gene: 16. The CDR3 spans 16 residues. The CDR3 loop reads CASNRAGARGTGELFF. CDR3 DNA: TGTGCCAGCAACCGGGCGGGAGCGCGCGGCACTGGGGAGCTGTTTTTT. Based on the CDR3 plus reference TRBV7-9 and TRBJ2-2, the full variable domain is DTGVSQNPRHKITKRGQNVTFRCDPISEHNRLYWYRQTLGQGPEFLTYFQNEAQLEKSRLLSDRFSAERPKGSFSTLEIQRTEQGDSAMYLCASNRAGARGTGELFFGEGSRLTVL.

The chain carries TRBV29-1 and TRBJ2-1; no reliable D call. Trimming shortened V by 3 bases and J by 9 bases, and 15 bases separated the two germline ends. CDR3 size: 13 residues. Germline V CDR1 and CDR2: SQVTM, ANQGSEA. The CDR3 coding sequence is TGCAGCGTTGAGAGGAATCCTGCGAGTGAGCAGTTCTTC. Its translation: CSVERNPASEQFF.

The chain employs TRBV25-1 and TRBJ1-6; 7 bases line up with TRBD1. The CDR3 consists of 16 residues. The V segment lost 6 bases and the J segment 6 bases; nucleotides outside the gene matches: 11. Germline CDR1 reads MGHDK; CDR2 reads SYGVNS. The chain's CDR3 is CASRMTGTMGNSPLHF. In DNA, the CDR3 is TGTGCCAGCAGAATGACAGGGACCATGGGTAATTCACCCCTCCACTTT.

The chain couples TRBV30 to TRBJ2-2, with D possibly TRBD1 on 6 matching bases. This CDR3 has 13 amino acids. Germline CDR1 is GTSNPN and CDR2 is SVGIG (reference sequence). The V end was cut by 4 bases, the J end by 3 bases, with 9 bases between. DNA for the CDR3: TGTGCCTGGACTCAGGGGTACACCGGGGAGCTGTTTTTT. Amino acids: CAWTQGYTGELFF.

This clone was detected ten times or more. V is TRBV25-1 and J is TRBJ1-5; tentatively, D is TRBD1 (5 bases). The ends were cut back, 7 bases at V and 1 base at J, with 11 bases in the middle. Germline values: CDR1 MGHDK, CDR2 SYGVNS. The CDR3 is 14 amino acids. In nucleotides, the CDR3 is TGTGCCAGCAATCCCGGGACCAGCAATCAGCCCCAGCATTTT. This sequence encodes CASNPGTSNQPQHF. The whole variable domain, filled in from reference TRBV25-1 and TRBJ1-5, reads EADIYQTPRYLVIGTGKKITLECSQTMGHDKMYWYQQDPGMELHLIHYSYGVNSTEKGDLSSESTVSRIRTEHFPLTLESARPSHTSQYLCASNPGTSNQPQHFGDGTRLSIL.

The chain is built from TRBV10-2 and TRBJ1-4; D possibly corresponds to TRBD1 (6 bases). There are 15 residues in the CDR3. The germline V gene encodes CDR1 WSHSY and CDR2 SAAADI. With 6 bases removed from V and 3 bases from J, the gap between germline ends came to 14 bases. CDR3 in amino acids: CASRATGIANEKLFF. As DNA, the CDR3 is TGCGCCAGCAGAGCCACAGGGATCGCTAATGAAAAACTGTTTTTT.

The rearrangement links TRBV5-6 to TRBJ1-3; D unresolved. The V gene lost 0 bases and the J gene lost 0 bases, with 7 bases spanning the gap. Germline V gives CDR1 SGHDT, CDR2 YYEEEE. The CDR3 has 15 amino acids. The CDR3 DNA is TGTGCCAGCAGCTTGGCAGGCATCTCTGGAAACACCATATATTTT. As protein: CASSLAGISGNTIYF.

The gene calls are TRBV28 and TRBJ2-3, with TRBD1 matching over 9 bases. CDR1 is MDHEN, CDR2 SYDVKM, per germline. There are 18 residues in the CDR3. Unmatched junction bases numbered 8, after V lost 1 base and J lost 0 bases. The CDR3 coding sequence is TGTGCCAGCAGTTTATCCCCGTGGGGACAGGGCAGCACAGATACGCAGTATTTT. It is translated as CASSLSPWGQGSTDTQYF.

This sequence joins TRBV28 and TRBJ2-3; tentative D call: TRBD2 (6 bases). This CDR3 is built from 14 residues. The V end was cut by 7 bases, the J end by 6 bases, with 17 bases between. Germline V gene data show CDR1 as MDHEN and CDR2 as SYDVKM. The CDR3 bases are TGTGCCAGCACCCCAGCGGGCCGGGAGGATACGCAGTATTTT. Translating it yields CASTPAGREDTQYF.

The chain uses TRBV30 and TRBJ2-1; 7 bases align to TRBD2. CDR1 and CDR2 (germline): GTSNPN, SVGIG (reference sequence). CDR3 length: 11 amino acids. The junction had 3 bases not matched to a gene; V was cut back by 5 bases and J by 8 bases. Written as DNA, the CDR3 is TGTGCCTGGGGGGGGAGGGATGAGCAGTTCTTC. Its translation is CAWGGRDEQFF.

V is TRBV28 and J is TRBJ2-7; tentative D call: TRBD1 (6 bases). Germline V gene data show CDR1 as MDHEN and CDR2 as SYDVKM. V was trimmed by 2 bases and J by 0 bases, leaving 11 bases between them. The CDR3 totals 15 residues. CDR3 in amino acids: CASSLVDSYSYEQYF. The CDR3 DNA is TGTGCCAGCAGTTTAGTGGACAGCTACTCCTACGAGCAGTACTTC.

This CDR3 reads CASSPRLGAINYNEQFF. The CDR3 DNA reads as TGTGCCAGTAGCCCTCGATTGGGGGCAATAAACTACAATGAGCAGTTCTTC. The chain carries TRBV19 and TRBJ2-1, with D possibly being TRBD1 (6 bases). The germline V gene encodes CDR1 LNHDA and CDR2 SQIVND (reference sequence). The CDR3 has 17 residues. V was shortened by 6 bases and J by 3 bases, with 21 bases between the two germline ends.

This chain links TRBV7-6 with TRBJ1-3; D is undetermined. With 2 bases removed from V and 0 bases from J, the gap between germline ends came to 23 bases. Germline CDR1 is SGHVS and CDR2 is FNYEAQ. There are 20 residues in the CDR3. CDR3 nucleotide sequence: TGTGCCAGCAGCTTAAAGAGCGGAGGGATAGGGAGCACCTCTGGAAACACCATATATTTT. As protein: CASSLKSGGIGSTSGNTIYF.

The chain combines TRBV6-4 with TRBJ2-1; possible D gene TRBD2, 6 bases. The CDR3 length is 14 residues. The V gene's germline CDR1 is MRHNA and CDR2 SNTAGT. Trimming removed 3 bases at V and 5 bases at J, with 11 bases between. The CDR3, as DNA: TGTGCCAGCAGTGATGAGGCGGGACACAATGAGCAGTTCTTC. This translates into CASSDEAGHNEQFF.

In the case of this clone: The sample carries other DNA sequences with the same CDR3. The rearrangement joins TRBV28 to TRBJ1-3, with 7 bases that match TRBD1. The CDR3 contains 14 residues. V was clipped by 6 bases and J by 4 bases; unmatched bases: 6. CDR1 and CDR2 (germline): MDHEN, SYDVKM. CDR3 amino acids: CASSFDRAGNTIYF. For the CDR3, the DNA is TGTGCCAGCAGCTTCGACAGGGCCGGAAACACCATATATTTT.